Listed here are 9 T cell receptor beta chains from one sample, sequenced in a study of blood T cell repertoires in COVID-19. Assay: immunoSEQ multiplex PCR; the TCRdb copy retains only in-frame clones and omits some. The repertoire has around 25,000 clones, 81% of them found once; the top ten carry under 8%. Sequencing was done on a sample of peripheral blood. These receptors all stem from a man between 65 and 85 years old with acute or convalescent COVID-19.

The chain combines TRBV5-4 with TRBJ1-1; 7 bases are a match to TRBD1. There are 14 residues in the CDR3. Trimming cost V 4 bases and J 1 base; bases outside gene matches: 4. The germline V gene encodes CDR1 SGHNT and CDR2 YYREEE (reference sequence). As DNA, the CDR3 is TGTGCCAGCAGCGAGGGGGCTGGGAACACTGAAGCTTTCTTT. As protein: CASSEGAGNTEAFF.

The chain links TRBV7-6 to TRBJ1-6; maybe TRBD1 (5 bases). The CDR3 runs 16 residues. From germline, CDR1 is SGHVS and CDR2 FNYEAQ. Trimming stripped 3 bases from V and 7 bases from J, with 16 bases between. CDR3 DNA sequence: TGTGCCAGCAGCTTGGGTCCCTCGTGGGGCAATTCACCCCTCCACTTT. Translating it yields CASSLGPSWGNSPLHF. Looking up the rest from reference TRBV7-6 and TRBJ1-6 gives the full variable domain: GAGVSQSPRYKVTKRGQDVALRCDPISGHVSLYWYRQALGQGPEFLTYFNYEAQQDKSGLPNDRFSAERPEGSISTLTIQRTEQRDSAMYRCASSLGPSWGNSPLHFGNGTRLTVT.

The chain joins TRBV6-1 to TRBJ2-1; no reliable D call. This CDR3 is built from 10 residues. Per the germline V gene, CDR1 is MNHNS and CDR2 is SASEGT. Trimming shortened V by 2 bases and J by 10 bases, and 3 bases separated the two germline ends. The DNA of the CDR3 is TGTGCCAGCAGTGAACGGGAGCAGTTCTTC. This translates into CASSEREQFF.

V is TRBV9 and J is TRBJ2-2; TRBD1 might be the D (5 bases). The CDR3 totals 14 residues. V was pared by 0 bases and J by 6 bases, with 9 bases between. Germline CDR1 is SGDLS and CDR2 is YYNGEE. CDR3 DNA: TGTGCCAGCAGCGTAGCGCCAGGGTCCGGGGAGCTGTTTTTT. Translating it yields CASSVAPGSGELFF.

This chain joins TRBV7-2 and TRBJ2-1, with D possibly matching TRBD1 (5 bases). V was pared by 0 bases and J by 5 bases, with 11 bases between. This CDR3 region has 15 residues. Germline-derived CDR1 and CDR2 are SGHTA and FQGNSA. CDR3 nucleotides: TGTGCCAGCAGCTTAGCGTGGGGCGGCGACAATGAGCAGTTCTTC. Translated, it gives CASSLAWGGDNEQFF. The full variable domain, completed using reference TRBV7-2 and TRBJ2-1, is GAGVSQSPSNKVTEKGKDVELRCDPISGHTALYWYRQSLGQGLEFLIYFQGNSAPDKSGLPSDRFSAERTGGSVSTLTIQRTQQEDSAVYLCASSLAWGGDNEQFFGPGTRLTVL.

This rearrangement joins TRBV7-2 to TRBJ1-3; weak D call: TRBD1 (6 bases). Trimming pared 4 bases from V and 0 bases from J, leaving 10 bases between. There are 15 residues in the CDR3. CDR1 and CDR2 from the germline V gene are SGHTA and FQGNSA. The CDR3 DNA sequence: TGTGCCAGCAGCTCTCAGGGGAGCTCTGGAAACACCATATATTTT. Translated: CASSSQGSSGNTIYF. The full variable domain, with the rest looked up from reference TRBV7-2 and TRBJ1-3, is GAGVSQSPSNKVTEKGKDVELRCDPISGHTALYWYRQSLGQGLEFLIYFQGNSAPDKSGLPSDRFSAERTGGSVSTLTIQRTQQEDSAVYLCASSSQGSSGNTIYFGEGSWLTVV.

The genes are TRBV2 and TRBJ2-7; 9 nucleotides align to TRBD2. Germline trimming cut 8 bases from V and 5 bases from J; bases unmatched to any gene: 7. This CDR3 has 13 amino acids. Germline assignment: CDR1 SNHLY and CDR2 FYNNEI. Here the CDR3 DNA reads TGTGCCAGCGATCCAGGGACTAGCAACGAGCAGTACTTC. Translated, it gives CASDPGTSNEQYF.

This chain uses TRBV11-2 with TRBJ1-1; a weak D match, TRBD1 (5 bases). The V and J ends lost 2 bases and 4 bases respectively, with 8 bases between them. This CDR3 comprises 13 residues. Germline CDR1 reads SGHAT; CDR2 reads FQNNGV. The CDR3 nucleotides read TGTGCCAGCAGCTTAACCGGGGGCACTGAAGCTTTCTTT. Translating gives CASSLTGGTEAFF.

This clone was detected only a few times. J is TRBJ2-5 and V is TRBV10-3; D is perhaps TRBD1 (5 bases). V was cut by 2 bases and J by 5 bases, with 6 bases left in between. This CDR3 spans 12 amino acids. Germline loops: CDR1 ENHRY, CDR2 SYGVKD. The CDR3 DNA is TGTGCCATCAGTGAGAACAGGGAGACCCAGTACTTC. This translates into CAISENRETQYF.